These 5 T cell receptor beta chains were all obtained from the same sample, sequenced in a study of read filtering for tumor transcriptome and immune sequencing. The library was built from 400 to 500 ng RNA with molecular barcoded adaptors for alpha/delta and beta/gamma chains. In TCRdb, the reads were re-called with MiXCR into one record per CDR3 protein. Of roughly 56,000 distinct CDR3 sequences in the sample, around 18% were seen once. Sample: a population of CD138-negative cells sorted from bone marrow. These receptors all stem from a donor over 35 with multiple myeloma.

This clonotype was seen many times. This chain connects TRBV20-1 to TRBJ2-6; 10 bases are a match to TRBD2. The V segment lost 0 bases and the J segment 0 bases; nucleotides outside the gene matches: 8. This CDR3 has 19 residues. In germline, CDR1 is DFQATT, CDR2 SNEGSKA (reference sequence). The CDR3 coding sequence is TGCAGTGCTAGAGACCCTCGACTAGCGGGTATCTCTGGGGCCAACGTCCTGACTTTC. Translation: CSARDPRLAGISGANVLTF.

This clonotype was counted between two and nine times. The J gene is TRBJ2-3, the V gene TRBV11-3; D remains unclear. The germline V and J ends were trimmed by 5 bases and 8 bases, with 11 bases remaining between them. The CDR3 contains 12 residues. Germline assignment: CDR1 SGHNT and CDR2 YENEEA. Written as DNA, the CDR3 is TGTGCCAGCAGCCGGCCCCCGGCTACGCAGTATTTT. Its protein product is CASSRPPATQYF.

To note about this clonotype: Here the CDR3 omits its conserved ending phenylalanine or tryptophan, so a read error is the likely source. The V and J genes are TRBV2 and TRBJ2-3; D not resolved. Trimming cost V 5 bases and J 0 bases, with 9 bases left between them. This CDR3 contains 14 residues. In germline, CDR1 is SNHLY, CDR2 FYNNEI. The CDR3 here is CASSPSPSTDTQYI. Here the CDR3 DNA reads TGTGCCAGCAGTCCCAGTCCTAGCACAGATACGCAGTATATT.

The gene calls are TRBV7-9 and TRBJ2-7; D remains unclear. Germline-derived CDR1 and CDR2 are SEHNR and FQNEAQ (reference sequence). The CDR3 length is 14 residues. Deletions cut 6 bases from V and 2 bases from J, with 14 bases between. CDR3 loop: CASSSDLGTYEQYF. Here the CDR3 DNA reads TGTGCCAGCAGTTCCGATCTGGGAACCTACGAGCAGTACTTC.

This clonotype appeared many times. CDR3 loop: CASSGGGGGPRNSGANVLTF. DNA of the CDR3: TGTGCCAGCAGTGGAGGGGGCGGGGGGCCCCGTAACTCTGGGGCCAACGTCCTGACTTTC. V usage is TRBV12-3 or TRBV12-4 and J usage is TRBJ2-6; D may be TRBD2 (8 bases). The V and J ends lost 5 bases and 0 bases respectively, with 23 bases between them. CDR3 length equals 20 residues.